The 31 T cell receptor beta chains below were found in one sample sequenced in a study of T cell repertoires in cytomegalovirus infection. These receptors lack a known antigen. TCRdb re-called the reads with MiXCR, one entry per CDR3 protein. Altogether about 700,000 distinct CDR3 sequences are present, around a third being singletons, with the ten largest covering about 18%. The material sequenced was cultured PBMCs, taken from culture after CMV antigen stimulation. The receptors come from a human donor in good health (CMV status not recorded). Some clones in this sample may be carry-over from other donors' samples.

This clonotype was seen only a few times. The chain employs TRBV4-2 and TRBJ2-1; TRBD2 matches 15 bases. The CDR3 contains 19 residues. Germline V lookup: CDR1 LGHNA, CDR2 YNFKEQ. The V gene end was trimmed by 1 base and the J gene end by 3 bases; junction bases not matched to a gene: 7. The CDR3 protein is CASSQGGLAGGPLYNEQFF. CDR3 sequence (DNA): TGTGCCAGCAGCCAAGGCGGACTAGCGGGAGGGCCGCTCTACAATGAGCAGTTCTTC.

A few counts support this clonotype. The chain combines TRBV7-9 with TRBJ2-6; a possible D gene is TRBD1 (5 bases). Looked up from germline, CDR1 is SEHNR and CDR2 is FQNEAQ (reference sequence). V lost 2 bases and J lost 0, with 20 bases in between. This CDR3 is 20 amino acids long. The CDR3 DNA sequence: TGTGCCAGCAGCTTACCAACTACCAGGGCGCTCGGCTCTGGGGCCAACGTCCTGACTTTC. This sequence encodes CASSLPTTRALGSGANVLTF.

This chain uses TRBV6-5 with TRBJ2-5; D is perhaps TRBD2 (5 bases). Per germline, CDR1 MNHEY and CDR2 SVGAGI. V gave up 11 bases and J gave up 2 bases, with 18 bases separating them. CDR3 length: 14 residues. CDR3 loop: CARRVRGQQETQYF. The CDR3 DNA reads TGTGCCCGCCGGGTCCGGGGTCAACAAGAGACCCAGTACTTC.

The rearrangement joins TRBV6-8 to TRBJ1-1, with a tentative D call TRBD1 (5 bases). From germline, CDR1 is MNHGY and CDR2 SAAAGT. The V end was cut by 6 bases, the J end by 0 bases, with 11 bases between. This CDR3 has 14 amino acids. As DNA, the CDR3 is TGTGCCAGCAGAGAAAACAGGCTGAACACTGAAGCTTTCTTT. This sequence encodes CASRENRLNTEAFF.

Ten or more counts support this clonotype. The chain couples TRBV11-2 to TRBJ2-4; D is unresolved. The CDR3 extends over 14 amino acids. V lost 3 bases and J lost 0, with 6 bases in between. Per the germline V gene, CDR1 is SGHAT and CDR2 is FQNNGV. Here the CDR3 DNA reads TGTGCCAGCAGCTTCGGGCTAGCCAAAAACATTCAGTACTTC. It yields the protein CASSFGLAKNIQYF. Drawing the rest from reference TRBV11-2 and TRBJ2-4, the complete variable domain is EAGVAQSPRYKIIEKRQSVAFWCNPISGHATLYWYQQILGQGPKLLIQFQNNGVVDDSQLPKDRFSAERLKGVDSTLKIQPAKLEDSAVYLCASSFGLAKNIQYFGAGTRLSVL.

The chain employs TRBV7-6 and TRBJ2-5; the D gene is possibly TRBD2 (5 bases). V was trimmed by 0 bases and J by 5 bases, leaving 16 bases between them. CDR3 length: 16 residues. Looked up from germline, CDR1 is SGHVS and CDR2 is FNYEAQ. The CDR3 nucleotides read TGTGCCAGCAGCTTAGCCCGCCAGGTAGCGTCGGAGACCCAGTACTTC. Its protein product is CASSLARQVASETQYF.

This clonotype has a single count. The rearrangement uses TRBV2 and TRBJ2-1; 8 nucleotides line up with TRBD2. V lost 6 bases, J lost 8 bases, and 6 bases stayed unmatched. CDR1 is SNHLY, CDR2 FYNNEI, per germline. The CDR3 is made up of 13 amino acids. This CDR3 is CASSSGSGDEQFF. CDR3 DNA sequence: TGTGCCAGCAGCAGCGGGAGTGGGGATGAGCAGTTCTTC. The variable domain in full, with the rest retrieved from reference TRBV2 and TRBJ2-1, is EPEVTQTPSHQVTQMGQEVILRCVPISNHLYFYWYRQILGQKVEFLVSFYNNEISEKSEIFDDQFSVERPDGSNFTLKIRSTKLEDSAMYFCASSSGSGDEQFFGPGTRLTVL.

In its sample, this clonotype was seen a few times. The rearrangement links TRBV28 to TRBJ2-1; possibly TRBD1 for D (5 bases). This CDR3 region has 13 residues. In germline, CDR1 is MDHEN, CDR2 SYDVKM. V dropped 5 bases and J dropped 9 bases, with 14 bases sitting between them. The CDR3 bases are TGTGCCAGCAGTCCCTCCTTAGGGGTTGAGCAGTTCTTC. Translating gives CASSPSLGVEQFF.

This clonotype appeared a few times. V usage is TRBV7-2 and J usage is TRBJ2-7, with D possibly being TRBD2 (6 bases). V lost 3 bases, J lost 7 bases, and 13 bases lay in between. The V gene's germline CDR1 is SGHTA and CDR2 FQGNSA. The CDR3 totals 13 residues. In DNA, the CDR3 is TGTGCCAGCAGCTTTAGTTACCGGGGGGAGCAGTACTTC. It encodes CASSFSYRGEQYF.

The chain joins TRBV20-1 to TRBJ2-5; no firm D call. Germline lookup yields CDR1 DFQATT and CDR2 SNEGSKA (reference sequence). Trimming stripped 4 bases from V and 5 bases from J, with 14 bases between. The CDR3 loop spans 13 amino acids. CDR3 protein: CSAKIGPGETQYF. CDR3 nucleotide sequence: TGCAGTGCTAAGATTGGGCCCGGGGAGACCCAGTACTTC.

The chain uses TRBV11-2 and TRBJ1-3; maybe TRBD1 (5 bases). Looked up from germline, CDR1 is SGHAT and CDR2 is FQNNGV. The CDR3 consists of 16 residues. V was clipped by 2 bases and J by 0 bases, with 11 bases between them. The CDR3 nucleotides are TGTGCCAGCAGCTTAAGCCAGGGCTTCTCTGGAAACACCATATATTTT. It codes for CASSLSQGFSGNTIYF.

The V call is TRBV3-1, the J call TRBJ2-1, with a weak D call TRBD2 (5 bases). The CDR3 is made up of 16 amino acids. Trimming left V 0 bases short and J 9 bases short, with 18 bases between. Germline loops: CDR1 LGHDT, CDR2 YNNKEL (reference sequence). As DNA, the CDR3 is TGTGCCAGCAGCCAAGAGGGGAGCCCAACGGTGGGTGAGCAGTTCTTC. This translates into CASSQEGSPTVGEQFF.

This clonotype was detected a few times. V gene TRBV20-1 combines with J gene TRBJ1-1; TRBD1 aligns across 7 bases. The germline CDR1 and CDR2 sequences are DFQATT and SNEGSKA (reference sequence). J gave up 6 bases and V 4 bases, and 8 bases lay outside the gene matches. CDR3 length: 13 amino acids. In DNA form, the CDR3 reads TGCAGTGCTATTACAGGGGCTGACGCTGAAGCTTTCTTT. Residues: CSAITGADAEAFF.

This chain joins TRBV11-3 and TRBJ2-1; no firm D call. Germline CDR1 reads SGHNT; CDR2 reads YENEEA. V lost 0 bases and J lost 3, with 9 bases in between. The CDR3 contains 15 residues. The CDR3 sequence is CASSLDPMVYNEQFF. The DNA of the CDR3 is TGTGCCAGCAGCTTAGATCCCATGGTCTACAATGAGCAGTTCTTC. Together with reference TRBV11-3 and TRBJ2-1, the CDR3 gives the full variable domain: EAGVVQSPRYKIIEKKQPVAFWCNPISGHNTLYWYLQNLGQGPELLIRYENEEAVDDSQLPKDRFSAERLKGVDSTLKIQPAELGDSAVYLCASSLDPMVYNEQFFGPGTRLTVL.

Many counts were recorded for this clonotype. The V call is TRBV12-3 or TRBV12-4, the J call TRBJ1-2; no firm D call. The CDR3 covers 16 residues. Trimming left V 3 bases short and J 4 bases short, with 18 bases between. As DNA, the CDR3 is TGTGCCAGCAGTTTTAGTGAACAAGGGAGTAGCTATGGCTACACCTTC. This sequence encodes CASSFSEQGSSYGYTF.

V is TRBV29-1 and J is TRBJ1-2; no reliable D call. Trimming left V 4 bases short and J 6 bases short, with 15 bases between. The germline V gene has CDR1 SQVTM and CDR2 ANQGSEA. The CDR3 has 13 residues. The CDR3 spells CSVVGIKPNGYTF. In DNA, the CDR3 is TGCAGCGTTGTGGGAATAAAGCCCAATGGCTACACCTTC.

V gene TRBV11-2 combines with J gene TRBJ1-1; TRBD1 aligns across 7 bases. Germline loops: CDR1 SGHAT, CDR2 FQNNGV. The length of the CDR3 is 14 residues. Trimming took 2 bases from V and 11 from J; bases not matched to a gene: 11. The CDR3 DNA sequence: TGTGCCAGCAGCTTACTCGCCCAGGGGGGTGGCGCTTTCTTT. Protein product: CASSLLAQGGGAFF.

CDR3 DNA: TGTGCCAGCAGTGATGGGACAGCCCAAGAGACCCAGTACTTC. Its translation: CASSDGTAQETQYF. This chain uses TRBV6-5 with TRBJ2-5; 7 bases line up with TRBD1. Germline V gives CDR1 MNHEY, CDR2 SVGAGI. This CDR3 region has 14 residues. J gave up 1 base and V 5 bases, and 4 bases lay outside the gene matches.

This clonotype was picked up many times. The V call is TRBV7-8, the J call TRBJ2-4; 8 nucleotides align to TRBD1. J gave up 4 bases and V 4 bases, and 0 bases lay outside the gene matches. The CDR3 has 13 amino acids. CDR1 is SGHVS, CDR2 FQNEAQ, per germline. The CDR3 DNA reads as TGTGCCAGCAGCTGGGACAGGAAAAACATTCAGTACTTC. Translating it yields CASSWDRKNIQYF.

The CDR3 spells CASSRHGGLGNSPLHF. The CDR3 DNA sequence: TGTGCCAGCAGCCGTCACGGGGGTCTCGGGAATTCACCCCTCCACTTT. The J gene is TRBJ1-6, the V gene TRBV7-2, with D possibly matching TRBD1 (5 bases). CDR3 length: 16 residues. The germline CDR1 and CDR2 sequences are SGHTA and FQGNSA. V was cut by 5 bases and J by 7 bases, with 18 bases left in between.

The chain couples TRBV7-2 to TRBJ2-3; TRBD1 is a possible D gene (6 bases). The CDR3 has 14 residues. In germline, CDR1 is SGHTA, CDR2 FQGNSA. The ends were cut back, 4 bases at V and 2 bases at J, with 10 bases in the middle. CDR3 sequence reads: CASSSGHSTDTQYF. CDR3 coding DNA: TGTGCCAGCAGCTCGGGACATTCCACAGATACGCAGTATTTT.

This clonotype was counted a few times. The chain carries TRBV7-2 and TRBJ2-2; no clear D gene. This CDR3 has 16 amino acids. V was pared by 5 bases and J by 2 bases, with 15 bases between. The V gene's germline CDR1 is SGHTA and CDR2 FQGNSA. The CDR3 spells CASSLLSGYNTGELFF. In nucleotides, the CDR3 is TGTGCCAGCAGCCTCCTCTCTGGGTACAACACCGGGGAGCTGTTTTTT.

This clonotype was observed a few times. The V and J genes are TRBV2 and TRBJ1-5; unclear D gene. V lost 6 bases, J lost 1 base, and 16 bases lay in between. The germline V gene encodes CDR1 SNHLY and CDR2 FYNNEI. This CDR3 spans 16 amino acids. The CDR3 sequence: CASRARINTSNQPQHF. CDR3 nucleotides: TGTGCCAGCAGAGCGAGAATCAATACGAGCAATCAGCCCCAGCATTTT.

This clonotype was seen more than once but under ten times. The V gene is TRBV6-2 or TRBV6-3, the J gene TRBJ1-1, with D possibly matching TRBD1 (6 bases). The germline gives CDR1 MNHEY, CDR2 SVGEGT. The CDR3 has 12 residues. V lost 7 bases, J lost 11 bases, and 17 bases lay in between. CDR3 sequence: CASTQGRLAAFF. The DNA of the CDR3 is TGTGCCAGCACCCAGGGGCGGTTAGCGGCTTTCTTT.

This clonotype was observed many times. This rearrangement joins TRBV7-2 to TRBJ1-1; D gene ambiguous. The CDR3 is 13 amino acids. Between the trimmed V and J ends, which lost 0 bases and 8 bases, there was a span of 10 bases. CDR1 SGHTA and CDR2 FQGNSA come from the germline V gene. The CDR3 loop reads CASSLALRVEAFF. CDR3 coding DNA: TGTGCCAGCAGCTTAGCGCTGAGGGTAGAAGCTTTCTTT.

A few counts support this clonotype. As DNA, the CDR3 is TGTGCCATCCGTTATTGGGGAGGGCCGGACGGGGAGCTGTTTTTT. It encodes CAIRYWGGPDGELFF. The chain employs TRBV7-8 and TRBJ2-2; 7 bases align to TRBD2. Trimming cost V 10 bases and J 7 bases; bases outside gene matches: 15. In germline, CDR1 is SGHVS, CDR2 FQNEAQ. CDR3 length equals 15 residues.

This chain connects TRBV15 to TRBJ2-7; D not certain. Trimming cost V 2 bases and J 6 bases, with 5 bases left between them. The CDR3 has 11 amino acids. The germline V gene has CDR1 LNHNV and CDR2 YYDKDF (reference sequence). The chain's CDR3 is CATSRNTEQYF. The DNA for the CDR3 is TGTGCCACCAGCAGAAACACCGAGCAGTACTTC.

The chain uses TRBV6-1 and TRBJ2-1; 7 bases agree with TRBD2. Germline-derived CDR1 and CDR2 are MNHNS and SASEGT. The junction had 12 bases not matched to a gene; V was cut back by 6 bases and J by 4 bases. The CDR3 is made up of 16 amino acids. The CDR3 is CASSPPPSGWYNEQFF. Written as DNA, the CDR3 is TGTGCCAGCAGCCCCCCCCCTAGCGGATGGTACAATGAGCAGTTCTTC.

This chain joins TRBV12-3 or TRBV12-4 and TRBJ1-4; unclear D gene. This CDR3 contains 13 residues. The V end was cut by 2 bases, the J end by 5 bases, with 6 bases between. CDR3 sequence (DNA): TGTGCCAGCAGTTTATTGGGGAATGAAAAACTGTTTTTT. Translated, it gives CASSLLGNEKLFF.

This clonotype has just a few counts. This sequence joins TRBV4-2 and TRBJ1-3; D is unresolved. Between the trimmed V and J ends, which lost 5 bases and 0 bases, there was a span of 14 bases. CDR1 LGHNA and CDR2 YNFKEQ come from the germline V gene. The CDR3 loop spans 16 amino acids. The CDR3 here is CASSRNGDSSGNTIYF. As DNA, the CDR3 is TGTGCCAGCAGCAGAAACGGGGATAGCTCTGGAAACACCATATATTTT.

In its sample, this clonotype was seen many times. V and J are TRBV7-2 and TRBJ2-2; D gene unclear. The ends were cut back, 1 base at V and 5 bases at J, with 8 bases in the middle. There are 14 residues in the CDR3. From germline, CDR1 is SGHTA and CDR2 FQGNSA. Here the CDR3 DNA reads TGTGCCAGCAGCTTAGGAGGTCTAACCGGGGAGCTGTTTTTT. Its protein product is CASSLGGLTGELFF.